This T cell receptor beta chain was captured in a study of T cell repertoires in ileal Crohn's disease. About the research overall: About half of patients got postoperative therapy: approximately twelve thiopurines, fewer than 20 anti-TNF. M6 samples are neoterminal ileum biopsies from postoperative colonoscopy.

Time point defined: neoterminal ileum biopsy at postoperative endoscopy, about 6 months after surgery. Repertoires were generated with immunoSEQ multiplex PCR, while TCRdb's copy carries only in-frame clones and drops some. The sample shows fewer than 4,500 clones, 60% to 80% of them seen only once. Whole-study findings and limits: Sorted CD8 T cells held more high-frequency clones than CD4. Endoscopic recurrence occurred in every patient whose clonality exceeded 26.8%.

A word on this clone: Its target is unknown.

This clonotype originated in an adult with Crohn's disease. Sequencing used ileal tissue.

The CDR3 DNA reads TGTGCCAGCAGCTCCCGGGTAGCGGAGCCCACCGGGGAGCTGTTTTTT. Protein sequence: CASSSRVAEPTGELFF. The rearrangement uses TRBV5-4 and TRBJ2-2; TRBD2 might be the D (6 bases). The CDR3 is 16 residues long. Germline values: CDR1 SGHNT, CDR2 YYREEE (reference sequence). Deletions cut 3 bases from V and 4 bases from J, with 16 bases between.